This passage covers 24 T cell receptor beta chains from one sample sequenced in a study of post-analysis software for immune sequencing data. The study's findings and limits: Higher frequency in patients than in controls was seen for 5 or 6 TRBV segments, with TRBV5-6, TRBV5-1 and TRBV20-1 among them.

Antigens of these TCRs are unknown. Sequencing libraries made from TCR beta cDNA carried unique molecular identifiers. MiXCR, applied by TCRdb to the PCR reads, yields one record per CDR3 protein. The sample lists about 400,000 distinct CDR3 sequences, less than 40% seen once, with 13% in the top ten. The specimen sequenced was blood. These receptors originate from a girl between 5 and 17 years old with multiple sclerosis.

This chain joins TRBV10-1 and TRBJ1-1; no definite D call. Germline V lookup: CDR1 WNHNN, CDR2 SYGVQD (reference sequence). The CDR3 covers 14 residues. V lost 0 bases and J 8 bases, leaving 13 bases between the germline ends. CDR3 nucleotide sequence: TGCGCCAGCAGTGAGTCGATTGCGGACTCAGAAGCTTTCTTT. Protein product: CASSESIADSEAFF.

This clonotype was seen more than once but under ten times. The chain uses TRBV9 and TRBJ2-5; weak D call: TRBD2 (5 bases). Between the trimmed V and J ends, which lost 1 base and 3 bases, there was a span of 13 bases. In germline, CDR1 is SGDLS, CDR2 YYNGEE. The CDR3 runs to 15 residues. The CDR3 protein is CASSVQGLGEETQYF. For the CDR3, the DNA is TGTGCCAGCAGCGTACAAGGACTGGGAGAAGAGACCCAGTACTTC.

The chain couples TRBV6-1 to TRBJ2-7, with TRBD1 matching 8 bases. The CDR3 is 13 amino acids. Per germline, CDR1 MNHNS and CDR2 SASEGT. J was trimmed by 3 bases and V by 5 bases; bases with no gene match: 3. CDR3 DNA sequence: TGTGCCAGCAGTCGGACAGGGAACTACGAGCAGTACTTC. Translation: CASSRTGNYEQYF.

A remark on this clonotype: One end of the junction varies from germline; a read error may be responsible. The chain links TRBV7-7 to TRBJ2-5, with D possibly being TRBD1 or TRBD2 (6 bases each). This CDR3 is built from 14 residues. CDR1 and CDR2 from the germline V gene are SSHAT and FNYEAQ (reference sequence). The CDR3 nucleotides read TGTGCTAGCAGCCAAACAGGGACTGGAGAGACCCAGTACTTC. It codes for CASSQTGTGETQYF.

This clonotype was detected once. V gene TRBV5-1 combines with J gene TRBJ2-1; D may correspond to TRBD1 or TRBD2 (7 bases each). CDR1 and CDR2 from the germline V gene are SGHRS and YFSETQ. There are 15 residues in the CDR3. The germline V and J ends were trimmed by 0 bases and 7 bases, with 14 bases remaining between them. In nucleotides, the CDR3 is TGCGCCAGCAGCTTGGGCCAGGGGGGAGGGAATGAGCAGTTCTTC. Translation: CASSLGQGGGNEQFF.

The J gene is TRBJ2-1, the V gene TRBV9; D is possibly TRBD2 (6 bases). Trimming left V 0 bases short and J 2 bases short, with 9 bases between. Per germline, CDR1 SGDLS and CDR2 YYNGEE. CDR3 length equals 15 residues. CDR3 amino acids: CASSVDSGAYNEQFF. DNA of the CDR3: TGTGCCAGCAGCGTAGATAGCGGCGCCTACAATGAGCAGTTCTTC. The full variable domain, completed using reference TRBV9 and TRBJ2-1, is DSGVTQTPKHLITATGQRVTLRCSPRSGDLSVYWYQQSLDQGLQFLIQYYNGEERAKGNILERFSAQQFPDLHSELNLSSLELGDSALYFCASSVDSGAYNEQFFGPGTRLTVL.

CDR3 nucleotides: TGTGCCAGCAGTACGACCCTCTCTGGGGCCAACGTCCTGACTTTC. Its translation is CASSTTLSGANVLTF. The chain couples TRBV2 to TRBJ2-6; no clear D gene. Trimming shortened V by 5 bases and J by 0 bases, and 8 bases separated the two germline ends. There are 15 residues in the CDR3. CDR1 is SNHLY, CDR2 FYNNEI, per germline.

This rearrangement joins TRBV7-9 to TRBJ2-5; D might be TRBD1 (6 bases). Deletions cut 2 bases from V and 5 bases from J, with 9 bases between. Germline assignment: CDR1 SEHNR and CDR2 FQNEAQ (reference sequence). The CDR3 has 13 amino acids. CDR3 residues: CASSLWTVETQYF. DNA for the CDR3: TGTGCCAGCAGCTTATGGACAGTGGAGACCCAGTACTTC.

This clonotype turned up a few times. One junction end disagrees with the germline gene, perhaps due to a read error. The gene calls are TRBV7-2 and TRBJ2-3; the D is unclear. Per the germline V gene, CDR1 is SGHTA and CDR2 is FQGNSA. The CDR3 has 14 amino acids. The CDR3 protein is CAGSLDQGTDTQYF. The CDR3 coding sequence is TGTGCCGGCAGCTTAGATCAAGGCACAGATACGCAGTATTTT.

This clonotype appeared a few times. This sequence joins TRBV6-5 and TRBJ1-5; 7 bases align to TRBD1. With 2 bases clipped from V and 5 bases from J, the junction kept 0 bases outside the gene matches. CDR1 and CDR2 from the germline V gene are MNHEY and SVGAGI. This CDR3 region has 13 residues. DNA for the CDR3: TGTGCCAGCAGTTACGGGACAGATCAGCCCCAGCATTTT. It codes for CASSYGTDQPQHF.

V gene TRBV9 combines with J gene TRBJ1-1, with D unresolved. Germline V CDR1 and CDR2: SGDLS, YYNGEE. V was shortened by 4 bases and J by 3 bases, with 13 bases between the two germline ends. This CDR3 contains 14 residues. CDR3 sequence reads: CASSQRGFDTEAFF. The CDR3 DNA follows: TGTGCCAGCAGCCAGAGAGGTTTCGACACTGAAGCTTTCTTT.

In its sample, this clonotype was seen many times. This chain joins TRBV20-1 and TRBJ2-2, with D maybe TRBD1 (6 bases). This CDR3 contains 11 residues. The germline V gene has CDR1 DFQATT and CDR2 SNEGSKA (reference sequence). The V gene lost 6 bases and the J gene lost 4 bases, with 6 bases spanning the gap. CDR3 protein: CSARGTGELFF. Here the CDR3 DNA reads TGCAGTGCCAGGGGCACCGGGGAGCTGTTTTTT.

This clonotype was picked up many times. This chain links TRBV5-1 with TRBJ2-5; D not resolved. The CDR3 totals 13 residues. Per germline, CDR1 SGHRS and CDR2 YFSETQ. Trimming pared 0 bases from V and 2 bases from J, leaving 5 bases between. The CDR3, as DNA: TGCGCCAGCAGCTTGGGCTCTCAAGAGACCCAGTACTTC. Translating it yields CASSLGSQETQYF.

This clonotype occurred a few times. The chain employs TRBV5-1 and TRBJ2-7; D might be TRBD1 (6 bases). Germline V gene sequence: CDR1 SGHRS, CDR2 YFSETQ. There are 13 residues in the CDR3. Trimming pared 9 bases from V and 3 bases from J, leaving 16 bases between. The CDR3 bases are TGCGCCACCGCCGAGGACAGATTCTACGAGCAGTACTTC. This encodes CATAEDRFYEQYF.

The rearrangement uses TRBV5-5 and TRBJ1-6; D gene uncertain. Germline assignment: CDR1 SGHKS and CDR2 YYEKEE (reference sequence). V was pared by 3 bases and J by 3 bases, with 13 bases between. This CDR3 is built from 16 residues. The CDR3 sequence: CASSSQALGYNSPLHF. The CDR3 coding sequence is TGTGCCAGCAGCTCCCAGGCCCTGGGCTATAATTCACCCCTCCACTTT. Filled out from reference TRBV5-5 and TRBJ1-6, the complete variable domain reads DAGVTQSPTHLIKTRGQQVTLRCSPISGHKSVSWYQQVLGQGPQFIFQYYEKEERGRGNFPDRFSARQFPNYSSELNVNALLLGDSALYLCASSSQALGYNSPLHFGNGTRLTVT.

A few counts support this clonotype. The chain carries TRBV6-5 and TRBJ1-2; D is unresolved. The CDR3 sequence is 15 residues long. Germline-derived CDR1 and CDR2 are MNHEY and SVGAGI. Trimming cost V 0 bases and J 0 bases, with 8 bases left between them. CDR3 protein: CASSYSHGANYGYTF. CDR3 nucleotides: TGTGCCAGCAGTTACTCCCACGGAGCTAACTATGGCTACACCTTC.

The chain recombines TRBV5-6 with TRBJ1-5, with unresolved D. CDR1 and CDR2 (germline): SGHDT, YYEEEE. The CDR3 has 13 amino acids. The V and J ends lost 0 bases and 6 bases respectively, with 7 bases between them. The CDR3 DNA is TGTGCCAGCAGCTTGGCCCCCGGTCAGCCCCAGCATTTT. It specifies CASSLAPGQPQHF.

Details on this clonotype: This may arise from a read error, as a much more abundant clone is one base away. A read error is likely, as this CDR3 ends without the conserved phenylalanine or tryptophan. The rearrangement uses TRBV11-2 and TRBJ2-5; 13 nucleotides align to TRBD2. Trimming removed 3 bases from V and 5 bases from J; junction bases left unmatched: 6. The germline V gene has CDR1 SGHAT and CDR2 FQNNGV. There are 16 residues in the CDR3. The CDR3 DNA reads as TGTGCCAGCAGCTTTGGACTAGCGGGGGCCCCGGAGACCCAGTACGTC. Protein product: CASSFGLAGAPETQYV.

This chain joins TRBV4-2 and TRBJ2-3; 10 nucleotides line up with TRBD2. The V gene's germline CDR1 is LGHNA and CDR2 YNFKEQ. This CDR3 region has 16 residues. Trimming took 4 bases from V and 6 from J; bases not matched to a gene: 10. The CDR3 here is CASSLRLAGRADTQYF. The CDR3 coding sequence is TGTGCCAGCAGCCTTAGACTAGCGGGCCGCGCGGATACGCAGTATTTT.

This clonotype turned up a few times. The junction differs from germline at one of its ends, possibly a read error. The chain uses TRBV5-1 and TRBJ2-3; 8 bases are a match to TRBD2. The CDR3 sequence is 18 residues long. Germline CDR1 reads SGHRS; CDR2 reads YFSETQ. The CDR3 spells CASGLGQGGKRGPDTQYF. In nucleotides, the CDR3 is TGCGCCAGCGGCTTGGGACAAGGAGGGAAGCGGGGGCCGGATACGCAGTATTTT.

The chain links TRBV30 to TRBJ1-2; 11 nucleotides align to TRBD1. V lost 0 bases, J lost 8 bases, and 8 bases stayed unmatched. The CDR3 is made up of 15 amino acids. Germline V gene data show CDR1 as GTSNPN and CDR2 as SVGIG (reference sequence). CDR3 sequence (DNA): TGTGCCTGGAGTGTCTTCACCGGGACAGGGGGGGGCTACACCTTC. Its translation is CAWSVFTGTGGGYTF.

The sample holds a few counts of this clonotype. CDR3 in DNA: TGCAGTGCTAGGGTCAGGGAAGGACAGCCCCAGCATTTT. The encoded protein is CSARVREGQPQHF. This rearrangement joins TRBV20-1 to TRBJ1-5; perhaps TRBD1 as D (5 bases). This CDR3 contains 13 residues. The V end lost 3 bases, the J end lost 7 bases, and 13 bases lay between the germline ends. Germline assignment: CDR1 DFQATT and CDR2 SNEGSKA (reference sequence).

CDR3 sequence: CSVAPSPTDTQYF. The CDR3 DNA follows: TGCAGCGTCGCGCCCAGTCCCACAGATACGCAGTATTTT. The chain couples TRBV29-1 to TRBJ2-3; D is undetermined. The germline V gene encodes CDR1 SQVTM and CDR2 ANQGSEA. The CDR3 is 13 residues long. V was clipped by 6 bases and J by 2 bases, with 12 bases between them.

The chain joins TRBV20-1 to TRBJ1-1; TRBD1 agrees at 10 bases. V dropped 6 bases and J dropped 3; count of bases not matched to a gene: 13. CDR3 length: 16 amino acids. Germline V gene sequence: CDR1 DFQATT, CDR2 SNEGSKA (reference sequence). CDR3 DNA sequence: TGCAGTGCCCCGGGACAGGGGTTCTGGTCGGACACTGAAGCTTTCTTT. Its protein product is CSAPGQGFWSDTEAFF.